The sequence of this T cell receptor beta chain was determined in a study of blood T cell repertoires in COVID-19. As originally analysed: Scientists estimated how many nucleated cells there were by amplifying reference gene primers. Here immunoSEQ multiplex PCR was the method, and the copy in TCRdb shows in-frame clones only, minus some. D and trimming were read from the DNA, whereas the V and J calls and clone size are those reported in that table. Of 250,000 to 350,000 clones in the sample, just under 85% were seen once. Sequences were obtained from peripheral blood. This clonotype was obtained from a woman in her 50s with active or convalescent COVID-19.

The CDR3, as DNA: TGCGCCAGCAGCCCCGGGGACAGGGTCGGCACAGATACGCAGTATTTT. Translated, it gives CASSPGDRVGTDTQYF. The V and J genes are TRBV5-1 and TRBJ2-3; 9 positions agree with TRBD1. With 4 bases clipped from V and 1 base from J, the junction kept 7 bases outside the gene matches. The V gene's germline CDR1 is SGHRS and CDR2 YFSETQ. The CDR3 has 16 amino acids.